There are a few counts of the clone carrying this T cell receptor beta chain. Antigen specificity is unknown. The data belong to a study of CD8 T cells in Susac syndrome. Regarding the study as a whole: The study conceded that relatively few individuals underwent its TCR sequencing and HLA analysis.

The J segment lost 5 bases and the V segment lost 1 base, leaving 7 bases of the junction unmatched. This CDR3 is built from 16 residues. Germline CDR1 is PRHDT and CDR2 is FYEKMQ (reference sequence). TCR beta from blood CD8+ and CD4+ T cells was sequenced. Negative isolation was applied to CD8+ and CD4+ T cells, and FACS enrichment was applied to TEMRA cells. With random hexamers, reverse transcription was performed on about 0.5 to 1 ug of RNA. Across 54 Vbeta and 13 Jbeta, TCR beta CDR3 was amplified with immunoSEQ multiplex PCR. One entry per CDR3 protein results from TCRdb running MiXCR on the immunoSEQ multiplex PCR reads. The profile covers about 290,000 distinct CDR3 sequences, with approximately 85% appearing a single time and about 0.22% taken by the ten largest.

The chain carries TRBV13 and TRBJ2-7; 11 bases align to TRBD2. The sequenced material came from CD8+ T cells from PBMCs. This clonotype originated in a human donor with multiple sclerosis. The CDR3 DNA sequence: TGTGCCAGCAGCTTAGCGGTAGCGGGAGGGCCCAACGAGCAGTACTTC. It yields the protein CASSLAVAGGPNEQYF.